This TCR beta chain was profiled in a study of T cell changes during pregnancy in multiple sclerosis. Produced via immunoSEQ multiplex PCR; TCRdb's table is partial and in-frame only. The sample yields 45,000 to 50,000 clones, around nine tenths seen once. With 5 bases clipped from V and 5 bases from J, the junction kept 2 bases outside the gene matches. The CDR3 spans 13 residues. The germline CDR1 and CDR2 sequences are MRHNA and SNTAGT. The chain joins TRBV6-4 to TRBJ2-2; 7 positions agree with TRBD1. Sequences were derived from CD4+ T cells from peripheral blood mononuclear cells, sampled in the second trimester of pregnancy. The sequence derives from a female donor in good health, enrolled as a control in a pregnancy study. CDR3 nucleotide sequence: TGTGCCAGCAGTACACAGGGGACCGGGGAGCTGTTTTTT. Its protein product is CASSTQGTGELFF.